This T cell receptor (beta chain) was documented in a study of blood T cell repertoires in COVID-19. About the study: Material from acute and convalescent COVID-19 was sourced from the United States, Italy and Spain. In each case, the material was cDNA or gDNA derived from T cells, B-cell-depleted T cells, or PBMCs.

J lost 0 bases, V lost 3 bases, and 2 bases had no gene match. Per germline, CDR1 ENHRY and CDR2 SYGVKD. CDR3 length: 16 residues. Clones were sequenced by immunoSEQ multiplex PCR, and TCRdb holds only the in-frame ones, with some missing. The sample carries approximately 260,000 clones, about 86% recorded once. This clone was recorded many times. Everyone who took part was roughly 18 to 89 years old, and they came from 20 to 25 US areas. The material sequenced was PBMCs or T cells enriched from blood (not recorded which). This TCR was sampled from a young man with acute COVID-19. J is TRBJ2-6 and V is TRBV10-3, with 7 bases that match TRBD1. The CDR3: CAISEGGGSGANVLTF. CDR3 nucleotide sequence: TGTGCCATCAGTGAAGGGGGCGGCTCTGGGGCCAACGTCCTGACTTTC.